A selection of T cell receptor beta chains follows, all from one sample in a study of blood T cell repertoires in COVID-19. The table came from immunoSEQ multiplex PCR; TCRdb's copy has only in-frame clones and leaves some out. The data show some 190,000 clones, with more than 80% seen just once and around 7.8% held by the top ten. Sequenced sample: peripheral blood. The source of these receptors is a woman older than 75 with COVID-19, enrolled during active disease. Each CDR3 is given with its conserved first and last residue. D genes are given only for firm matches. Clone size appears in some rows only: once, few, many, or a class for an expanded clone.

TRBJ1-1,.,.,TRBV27,TGTGCCAGCAGTTTTAACGGGGAAACTGAAGCTTTCTTT,CASSFNGETEAFF
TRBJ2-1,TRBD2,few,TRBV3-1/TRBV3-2,TGTGCCAGCAGCCAAGAGCTTACGGGGGGGAATGAGCAGTTCTTC,CASSQELTGGNEQFF
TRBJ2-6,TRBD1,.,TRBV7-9,TGTGCCAGCAGCTCACGGACAGGGGGAAAACCTGGGGCCAACGTCCTGACTTTC,CASSSRTGGKPGANVLTF
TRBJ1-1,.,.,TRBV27,TGTGCCAGCAGTTCGATCGCCCGGGGGGACACTGAAGCTTTCTTT,CASSSIARGDTEAFF
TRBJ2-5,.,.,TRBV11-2,TGTGCCAGCAGCTTATTTGGGCGAGCAAGGGGAGGAGAGACCCAGTACTTC,CASSLFGRARGGETQYF
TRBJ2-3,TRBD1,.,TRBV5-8,TGTGCCAGCAGCTTGGCAGGACAGGGTATTAGGTATACGCAGTATTTT,CASSLAGQGIRYTQYF
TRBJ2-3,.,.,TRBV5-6,TGTGCCAGCAGCTTGTATATGGTGGCCACAGATACGCAGTATTTT,CASSLYMVATDTQYF
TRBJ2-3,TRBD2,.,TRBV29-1,TGCAGCGTTGACCCGACTAGCGGGGGCCCCACAGATACGCAGTATTTT,CSVDPTSGGPTDTQYF
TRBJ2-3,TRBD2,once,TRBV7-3,TGTGCCAGCAGCGTCGGACTAGCGGGAGATACGCAGTATTTT,CASSVGLAGDTQYF
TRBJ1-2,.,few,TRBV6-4,TGTGCCAGCAGTGACGGGGCCATGGGATATGGCTACACCTTC,CASSDGAMGYGYTF
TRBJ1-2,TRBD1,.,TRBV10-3,TGTGCCAACCGGTATGGAGAGGGGGCCTATGGCTACACCTTC,CANRYGEGAYGYTF
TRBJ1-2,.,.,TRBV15,TGTGCCACCAGCAGTGGACAGTATGGCTACACCTTC,CATSSGQYGYTF
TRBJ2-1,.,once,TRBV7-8,TGTGCCAGCAGCCCCCCCCTTCGCTTTTCGAGCTCCTACAATGAGCAGTTCTTC,CASSPPLRFSSSYNEQFF
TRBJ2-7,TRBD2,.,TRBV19,TGTGCCAGCTCAAAGACTAGCCCCACCTGGGAGCAGTACTTC,CASSKTSPTWEQYF
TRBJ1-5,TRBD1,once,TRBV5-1,TGCGCCAGCAGCTTGGGGACAGGGGGACCTCAGCCCCAGCATTTT,CASSLGTGGPQPQHF
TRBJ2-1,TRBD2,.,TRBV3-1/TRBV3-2,TGTGCCAGCAGCCCGGGACTAGCGGGAGTTATTGAGCAGTTCTTC,CASSPGLAGVIEQFF
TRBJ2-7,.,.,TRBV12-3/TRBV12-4,TGTGCCAGCAGTTTATCGGGCTACGAGCAGTACTTC,CASSLSGYEQYF
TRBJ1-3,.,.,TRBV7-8,TGTGCCAGCAGCTTAGTTGTCGGCTCTGGAAACACCATATATTTT,CASSLVVGSGNTIYF
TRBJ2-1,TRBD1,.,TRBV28,TGTGCCAGCAGTACCAGACAGGGGTATGAGCAGTTCTTC,CASSTRQGYEQFF
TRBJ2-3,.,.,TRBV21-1,TGTGCCAGCAGCTCGGACAGGGGGCGCCTGGCAGATACGCAGTATTTT,CASSSDRGRLADTQYF
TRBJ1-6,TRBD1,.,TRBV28,TGTGCCAGCAGCACAGGGGGTGTGAATTCACCCCTCCACTTT,CASSTGGVNSPLHF
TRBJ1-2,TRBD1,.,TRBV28,TGTGCCAGCAACCTGGAGGGGACAGGACCCTTTAACTATGGCTACACCTTC,CASNLEGTGPFNYGYTF
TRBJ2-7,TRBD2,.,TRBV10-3,TGTGCCATCAGGCCAGGACTAGCGGGGACCGTCAGTGGCGAGCAGTACTTC,CAIRPGLAGTVSGEQYF
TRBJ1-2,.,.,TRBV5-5,TGTGCCAGCAGCTTGGGGTCTTCTGCGGATGGCTACACCTTC,CASSLGSSADGYTF
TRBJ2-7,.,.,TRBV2,TGTGCCAGCAGAGATAGGGGACTTTCAAGGGAGCAGTACTTC,CASRDRGLSREQYF
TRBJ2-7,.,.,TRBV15,TGTGCCACCAGCAGAGATCTGACAGTTTTGGGGGAGCAGTACTTC,CATSRDLTVLGEQYF
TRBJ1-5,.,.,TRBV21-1,TGTGCCAGCAGCGAATGCCCCAGGGTCAGTTGTCAGCCCCAGCATTTT,CASSECPRVSCQPQHF
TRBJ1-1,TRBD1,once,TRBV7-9,TGTGCCAGCAGCCCGGGACAGGCTGCCTCTGAAGCTTTCTTT,CASSPGQAASEAFF